The present entry profiles one T cell receptor beta chain with its context. What it binds is not known. Per germline, CDR1 LGHNA and CDR2 YNFKEQ. The V segment lost 0 bases and the J segment 4 bases; nucleotides outside the gene matches: 3. There are 15 residues in the CDR3. These data belong to a study of T cell repertoires in ileal Crohn's disease. Findings of the study overall: The median delay to postoperative endoscopy was 6.9 months. Every patient over 26.8% clonality showed endoscopic recurrence.

As to time point: neoterminal ileum biopsy at postoperative endoscopy, about 6 months after surgery. Sequencing was performed with immunoSEQ multiplex PCR; in TCRdb, only in-frame clones are kept and a portion is missing. This sample has 15,000 to 20,000 clones, with roughly 72% found just once. The receptor's source is an adult with Crohn's disease. Sequenced input: ileal tissue. The chain employs TRBV4-2 and TRBJ1-1, with TRBD1 matching over 9 bases. The CDR3 DNA is TGTGCCAGCAGCCAAGATGGGACAGGGATCACTGAAGCTTTCTTT. It specifies CASSQDGTGITEAFF.